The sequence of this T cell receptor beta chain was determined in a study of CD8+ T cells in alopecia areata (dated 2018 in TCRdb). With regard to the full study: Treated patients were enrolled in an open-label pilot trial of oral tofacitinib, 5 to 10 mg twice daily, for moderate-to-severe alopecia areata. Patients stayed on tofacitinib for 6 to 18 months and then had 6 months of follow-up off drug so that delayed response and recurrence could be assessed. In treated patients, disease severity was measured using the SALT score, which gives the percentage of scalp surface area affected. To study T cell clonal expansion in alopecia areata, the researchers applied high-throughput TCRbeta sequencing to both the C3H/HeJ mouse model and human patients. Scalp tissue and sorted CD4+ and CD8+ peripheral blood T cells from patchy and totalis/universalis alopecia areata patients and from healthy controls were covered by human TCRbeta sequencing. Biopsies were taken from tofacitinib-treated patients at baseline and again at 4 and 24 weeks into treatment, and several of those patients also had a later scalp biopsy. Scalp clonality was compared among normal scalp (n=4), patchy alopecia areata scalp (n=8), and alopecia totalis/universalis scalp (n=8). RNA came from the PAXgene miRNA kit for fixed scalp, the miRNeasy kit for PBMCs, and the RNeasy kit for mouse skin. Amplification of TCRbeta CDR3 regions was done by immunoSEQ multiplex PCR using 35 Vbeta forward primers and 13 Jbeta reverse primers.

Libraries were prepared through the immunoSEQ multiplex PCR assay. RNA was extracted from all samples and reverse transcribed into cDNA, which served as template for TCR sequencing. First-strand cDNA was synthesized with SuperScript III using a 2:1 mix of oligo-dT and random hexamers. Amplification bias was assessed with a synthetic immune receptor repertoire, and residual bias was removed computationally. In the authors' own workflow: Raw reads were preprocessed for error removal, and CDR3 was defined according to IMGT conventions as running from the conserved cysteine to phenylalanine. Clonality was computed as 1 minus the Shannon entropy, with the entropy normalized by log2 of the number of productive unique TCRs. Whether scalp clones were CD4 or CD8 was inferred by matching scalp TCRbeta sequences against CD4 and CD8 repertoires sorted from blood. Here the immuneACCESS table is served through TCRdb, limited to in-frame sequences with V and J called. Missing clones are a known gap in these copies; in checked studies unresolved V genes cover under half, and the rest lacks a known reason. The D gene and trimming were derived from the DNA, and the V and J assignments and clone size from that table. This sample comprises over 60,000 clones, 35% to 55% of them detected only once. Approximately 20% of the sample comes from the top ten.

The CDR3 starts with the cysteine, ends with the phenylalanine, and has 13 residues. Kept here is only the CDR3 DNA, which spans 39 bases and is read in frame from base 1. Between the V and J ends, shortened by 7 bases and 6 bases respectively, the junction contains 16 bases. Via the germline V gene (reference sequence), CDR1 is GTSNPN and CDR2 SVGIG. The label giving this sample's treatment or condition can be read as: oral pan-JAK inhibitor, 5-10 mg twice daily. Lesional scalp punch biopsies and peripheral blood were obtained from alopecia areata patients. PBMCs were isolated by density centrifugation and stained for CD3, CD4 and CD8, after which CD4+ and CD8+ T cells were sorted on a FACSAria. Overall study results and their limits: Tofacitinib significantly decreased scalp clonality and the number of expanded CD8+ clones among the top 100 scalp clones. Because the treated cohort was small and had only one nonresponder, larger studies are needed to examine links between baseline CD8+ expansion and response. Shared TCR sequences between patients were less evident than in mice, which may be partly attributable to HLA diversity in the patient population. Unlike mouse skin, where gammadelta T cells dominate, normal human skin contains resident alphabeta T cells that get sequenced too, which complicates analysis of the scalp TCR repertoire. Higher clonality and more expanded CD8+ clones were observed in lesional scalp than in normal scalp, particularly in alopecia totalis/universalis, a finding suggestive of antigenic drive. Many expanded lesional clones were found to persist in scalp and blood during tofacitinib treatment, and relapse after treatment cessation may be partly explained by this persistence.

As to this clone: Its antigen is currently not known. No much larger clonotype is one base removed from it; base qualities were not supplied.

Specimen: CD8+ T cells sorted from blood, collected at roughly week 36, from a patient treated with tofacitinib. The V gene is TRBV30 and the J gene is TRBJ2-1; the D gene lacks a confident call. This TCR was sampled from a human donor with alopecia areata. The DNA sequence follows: TGTGCCTCTAACCCCCGGAATATCAATGAGCAGTTCTTC. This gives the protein CASNPRNINEQFF.